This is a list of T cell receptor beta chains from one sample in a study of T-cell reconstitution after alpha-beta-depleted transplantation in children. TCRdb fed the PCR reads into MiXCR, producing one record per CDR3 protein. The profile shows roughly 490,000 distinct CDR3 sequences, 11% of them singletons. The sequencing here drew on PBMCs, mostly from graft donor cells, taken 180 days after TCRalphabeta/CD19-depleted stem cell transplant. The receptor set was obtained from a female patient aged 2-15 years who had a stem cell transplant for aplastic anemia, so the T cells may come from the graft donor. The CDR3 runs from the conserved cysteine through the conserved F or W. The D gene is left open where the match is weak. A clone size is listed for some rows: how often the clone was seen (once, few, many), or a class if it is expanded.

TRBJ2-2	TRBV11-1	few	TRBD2	CASSALAGRVTGELFF	TGTGCCAGCAGCGCCCTAGCGGGCAGGGTAACCGGGGAGCTGTTTTTT
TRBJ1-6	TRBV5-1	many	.	CASSLRVRDSPLHF	TGCGCCAGCAGCCTCAGGGTTCGTGATTCACCCCTCCACTTT
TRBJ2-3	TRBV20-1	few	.	CSAPVGDTQYF	TGCAGTGCCCCCGTTGGAGATACGCAGTATTTT
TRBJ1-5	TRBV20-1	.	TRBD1	CSATSGTGNNQPQHF	TGCAGTGCAACCTCCGGGACAGGGAACAATCAGCCCCAGCATTTT
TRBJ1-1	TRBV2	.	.	CASRGTGHLTGLTEAFF	TGTGCCAGCAGAGGAACGGGACACTTAACAGGGTTAACTGAAGCTTTCTTT
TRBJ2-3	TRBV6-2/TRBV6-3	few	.	CASSQPPVRDTQYF	TGTGCCAGCAGTCAGCCGCCAGTAAGAGATACGCAGTATTTT
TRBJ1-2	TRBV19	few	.	CASSIGGLNGYTF	TGTGCCAGTAGTATCGGGGGACTTAATGGCTACACCTTC
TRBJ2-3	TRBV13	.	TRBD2	CASSLYWTRFDSPHTGDTQYF	TGTGCCAGCAGCTTGTACTGGACTAGATTCGACTCCCCCCACACGGGAGATACGCAGTATTTT
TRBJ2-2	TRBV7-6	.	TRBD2	CASSLDTLAGAGELFF	TGTGCCAGCAGCTTAGATACACTAGCGGGAGCGGGGGAGCTGTTTTTT
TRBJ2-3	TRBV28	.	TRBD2	CASLNGAGGDTQYF	TGTGCCAGCCTGAACGGGGCGGGAGGAGATACGCAGTATTTT
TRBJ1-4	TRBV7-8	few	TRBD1	CASSLNRGLAEKLFF	TGTGCCAGCAGCCTAAACAGGGGGCTCGCTGAAAAACTGTTTTTT
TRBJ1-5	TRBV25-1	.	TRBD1	CASSLGQGYSNQPQHF	TGTGCCAGCAGTCTCGGACAGGGTTATAGCAATCAGCCCCAGCATTTT
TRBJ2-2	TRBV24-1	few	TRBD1	CATSDLQGVDGELFF	TGTGCCACCAGTGATTTACAGGGGGTCGACGGGGAGCTGTTTTTT
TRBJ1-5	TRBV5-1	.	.	CASSLARERYSNQPQHF	TGCGCCAGCAGCTTGGCCCGTGAAAGATATAGCAATCAGCCCCAGCATTTT
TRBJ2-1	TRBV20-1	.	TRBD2	CSARDRGAGGLYNEQFF	TGCAGTGCTAGAGATAGGGGAGCGGGAGGGCTTTACAATGAGCAGTTCTTC
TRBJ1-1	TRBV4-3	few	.	CASSQQGQIMNTEAFF	TGCGCCAGCAGCCAACAAGGACAGATTATGAACACTGAAGCTTTCTTT
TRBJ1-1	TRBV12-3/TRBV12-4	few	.	CASSASPTSGVKAEAFF	TGTGCCAGCAGTGCTAGTCCAACATCCGGGGTGAAGGCTGAAGCTTTCTTT
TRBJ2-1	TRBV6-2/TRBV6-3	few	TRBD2	CASRWGLAGETYNEQFF	TGTGCCAGCAGATGGGGACTAGCGGGAGAAACCTACAATGAGCAGTTCTTC
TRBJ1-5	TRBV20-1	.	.	CSARPRGLGQPQHF	TGCAGTGCTCGACCCCGGGGGCTGGGTCAGCCCCAGCATTTT
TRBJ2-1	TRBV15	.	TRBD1	CATSDTDRGVGNNEQFF	TGTGCCACCAGCGACACGGACAGGGGGGTTGGGAACAATGAGCAGTTCTTC
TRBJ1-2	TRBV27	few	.	CASWTPRGYTF	TGTGCCAGTTGGACCCCTCGGGGCTACACCTTC